The 20 T cell receptor beta chains given below trace back to one sample, sequenced in a study of shared clonotypes between healthy human individuals. The assay was immunoSEQ multiplex PCR, and TCRdb's table has in-frame clones only and misses some. The sample includes about 490,000 clones, around 85% of them seen just once. Specimen: PBMCs. The origin of the receptors is a woman aged 40 to 49 in good health. Some clones in this sample may be carry-over from other donors' samples.

This clone was recorded a few times. J is TRBJ2-3 and V is TRBV2, with 8 bases fitting TRBD2. The CDR3 sequence is 15 residues long. Germline values: CDR1 SNHLY, CDR2 FYNNEI. V lost 4 bases and J lost 1; bases outside the gene matches: 4. CDR3 nucleotides: TGTGCCAGCAGTGCCGAGACTAGCGGCACAGATACGCAGTATTTT. Protein product: CASSAETSGTDTQYF.

The chain uses TRBV4-3 and TRBJ1-2; perhaps TRBD1 as D (5 bases). In germline, CDR1 is LGHNA, CDR2 YSLEER. Trimming left V 4 bases short and J 4 bases short, with 13 bases between. The CDR3 is 14 amino acids. This CDR3 is CASSRSGTAYGYTF. In DNA, the CDR3 is TGCGCCAGCAGCCGTAGCGGGACGGCCTATGGCTACACCTTC.

The chain joins TRBV19 to TRBJ2-1; D perhaps matches TRBD2 (6 bases). V was cut by 5 bases and J by 12 bases, with 11 bases left in between. Germline CDR1 LNHDA, CDR2 SQIVND (reference sequence). This CDR3 is 11 amino acids long. For the CDR3, the DNA is TGTGCCAGTAGTCCCGGGGGTGGGCAGTTCTTC. Translation gives CASSPGGGQFF.

This clone was detected only a few times. This chain links TRBV2 with TRBJ1-5, with D perhaps matching TRBD1 (6 bases). Germline lookup yields CDR1 SNHLY and CDR2 FYNNEI. CDR3 size: 14 residues. The V end lost 5 bases, the J end lost 0 bases, and 8 bases lay between the germline ends. The CDR3 sequence: CASSRTVSNQPQHF. The CDR3 DNA reads TGTGCCAGCAGTAGGACAGTTAGCAATCAGCCCCAGCATTTT.

This clone appeared a few times. This chain connects TRBV28 to TRBJ2-1, with D perhaps matching TRBD1 (5 bases). V gave up 8 bases and J gave up 6 bases, with 11 bases separating them. Germline V gives CDR1 MDHEN, CDR2 SYDVKM. This CDR3 is built from 12 residues. Here the CDR3 DNA reads TGTGCCAGCCGACAGCTACCCAATGAGCAGTTCTTC. Residues: CASRQLPNEQFF.

The chain is built from TRBV2 and TRBJ2-1; 8 nucleotides agree with TRBD1. Trimming removed 2 bases from V and 8 bases from J; junction bases left unmatched: 8. CDR3 length: 15 residues. In germline, CDR1 is SNHLY, CDR2 FYNNEI. The CDR3 sequence: CASSESGTGFDEQFF. Written as DNA, the CDR3 is TGTGCCAGCAGTGAATCCGGGACAGGCTTCGATGAGCAGTTCTTC.

The chain uses TRBV6-4 and TRBJ2-1; 9 bases are shared with TRBD2. Looked up from germline, CDR1 is MRHNA and CDR2 is SNTAGT. This CDR3 spans 16 amino acids. J was trimmed by 6 bases and V by 6 bases; bases with no gene match: 12. This CDR3 reads CASSPRLLAGTNEQFF. CDR3 sequence (DNA): TGTGCCAGCAGCCCCCGGCTCCTAGCGGGGACCAATGAGCAGTTCTTC.

This clone appeared many times. Other DNA sequences in the same sample also yield this CDR3. The rearrangement links TRBV27 to TRBJ1-2; TRBD1 might be the D (6 bases). The ends were cut back, 4 bases at V and 4 bases at J, with 10 bases in the middle. Germline V lookup: CDR1 MNHEY, CDR2 SMNVEV (reference sequence). This CDR3 is built from 13 residues. The CDR3 loop is CASSYTGSYGYTF. The CDR3, as DNA: TGTGCCAGCAGTTATACAGGGAGCTATGGCTACACCTTC.

With regard to this clone: This probably arose from a read error, given a far larger clone one base away. The rearrangement links TRBV7-2 to TRBJ2-5; perhaps TRBD1 as D (5 bases). The J call may not be correct, given that the DNA end is closer to TRBJ2-7. Germline values: CDR1 SGHTA, CDR2 FQGNSA. This CDR3 contains 14 residues. The CDR3 nucleotides read TGTGCCAACAGCTTAGCAGGGTTCTCCTACGAGCAGTACTTC. This codes for CANSLAGFSYEQYF.

The sample holds a few counts of this clone. The chain links TRBV5-1 to TRBJ2-2; 8 bases are shared with TRBD1. Per the germline V gene, CDR1 is SGHRS and CDR2 is YFSETQ. The CDR3 is 15 amino acids. The junction had 7 bases not matched to a gene; V was cut back by 2 bases and J by 7 bases. In DNA, the CDR3 is TGCGCCAGCAGCTTTCAGGGGGCGGTCGGCGGGGAGCTGTTTTTT. The encoded protein is CASSFQGAVGGELFF.

This chain joins TRBV18 and TRBJ1-2; 7 positions agree with TRBD1. Germline lookup yields CDR1 KGHSH and CDR2 LQKENI. V shed 3 bases and J 4 bases; nucleotides not matched to a gene: 5. This CDR3 spans 14 amino acids. CDR3 residues: CASSPVRDSYGYTF. The CDR3 DNA sequence: TGTGCCAGCTCACCGGTCCGGGACAGCTATGGCTACACCTTC. The entire variable domain, with the rest obtained from reference TRBV18 and TRBJ1-2, is as follows: NAGVMQNPRHLVRRRGQEARLRCSPMKGHSHVYWYRQLPEEGLKFMVYLQKENIIDESGMPKERFSAEFPKEGPSILRIQQVVRGDSAAYFCASSPVRDSYGYTFGSGTRLTVV.

This clone was counted once. A much bigger clone sits one base away, suggesting this may be a read error. The CDR3: CASSLLTGNTRKLFF. The CDR3 region has the DNA TGTGCCAGCAGCTTATTGACAGGGAACACCAGGAAGCTGTTTTTT. The V gene is TRBV11-2, the J gene TRBJ2-2, with 7 bases that match TRBD1. Trimming at V came to 2 bases and at J to 12 bases, leaving 12 bases not matched to a gene. The CDR3 length is 15 residues. Per germline, CDR1 SGHAT and CDR2 FQNNGV. The variable domain in full, with the rest retrieved from reference TRBV11-2 and TRBJ2-2, is EAGVAQSPRYKIIEKRQSVAFWCNPISGHATLYWYQQILGQGPKLLIQFQNNGVVDDSQLPKDRFSAERLKGVDSTLKIQPAKLEDSAVYLCASSLLTGNTRKLFFGEGSRLTVL.

The rearrangement joins TRBV7-3 to TRBJ1-5; 11 bases line up with TRBD1. After removal of 5 bases from V and 6 bases from J, the junction contained 12 bases not matched to a gene. The CDR3 has 17 residues. CDR1 and CDR2 (germline): SGHTA, FQGTGA. DNA for the CDR3: TGTGCCAGCAGCAAATCTGGACAGGGGGCGCGGATTCAGCCCCAGCATTTT. This codes for CASSKSGQGARIQPQHF.

This clone was counted only a few times. V usage is TRBV6-5 and J usage is TRBJ2-5; tentative D call: TRBD1 (7 bases). The germline V and J ends were trimmed by 2 bases and 2 bases, with 12 bases remaining between them. CDR3 length equals 15 residues. Germline-derived CDR1 and CDR2 are MNHEY and SVGAGI. The CDR3 loop reads CASSYGGTAQETQYF. The CDR3 nucleotides read TGTGCCAGCAGTTACGGAGGGACAGCGCAAGAGACCCAGTACTTC.

This chain uses TRBV21-1 with TRBJ1-2. TRBV21-1 is noted as a pseudogene. This CDR3 contains 17 residues. The CDR3 nucleotides read TGTGCCAGCAGCAAGCCCCGGGGAGTCCGGCGCACCTATGGCTACACCTTC. Residues: CASSKPRGVRRTYGYTF.

Details on this clone: The same CDR3 also results from other DNA sequences found in this sample. The J gene is TRBJ2-1, the V gene TRBV19; 10 bases are shared with TRBD2. Unmatched junction bases numbered 3, after V lost 3 bases and J lost 4 bases. This CDR3 has 15 amino acids. Germline V lookup: CDR1 LNHDA, CDR2 SQIVND (reference sequence). CDR3 loop: CASSIGLAAYNEQFF. CDR3 nucleotides: TGTGCCAGTAGTATCGGACTAGCGGCTTACAATGAGCAGTTCTTC.

The chain has TRBV5-4 and TRBJ2-7, with TRBD2 matching over 9 bases. V shed 4 bases and J 7 bases; nucleotides not matched to a gene: 12. The CDR3 is 15 residues long. Germline-derived CDR1 and CDR2 are SGHNT and YYREEE (reference sequence). CDR3 coding DNA: TGTGCCAGCAGCAAAAACGCACTAGCGGGCTCGGAGCAGTACTTC. Translation gives CASSKNALAGSEQYF.

In its sample, this clone was seen many times. The gene calls are TRBV28 and TRBJ2-7; D tentatively fits TRBD1 or TRBD2 (6 bases each). This CDR3 has 11 amino acids. V lost 10 bases and J 5 bases, leaving 12 bases between the germline ends. The germline CDR1 and CDR2 sequences are MDHEN and SYDVKM. CDR3 bases: TGTGCCATCATTAGGGGGGACGAGCAGTACTTC. It translates to CAIIRGDEQYF.

The genes are TRBV25-1 and TRBJ2-5, with D unclear. V lost 7 bases, J lost 4 bases, and 7 bases lay in between. The CDR3 loop spans 11 amino acids. Germline V lookup: CDR1 MGHDK, CDR2 SYGVNS. The CDR3 DNA follows: TGTGCCAGCACCGACCGAGAGACCCAGTACTTC. The encoded protein is CASTDRETQYF.

The chain has TRBV10-3 and TRBJ1-4; D perhaps matches TRBD1 (5 bases). CDR3 length: 14 residues. Germline V gene data show CDR1 as ENHRY and CDR2 as SYGVKD. The ends were cut back, 4 bases at V and 5 bases at J, with 11 bases in the middle. The CDR3 loop reads CAISGGAGNEKLFF. DNA for the CDR3: TGTGCCATCAGTGGAGGGGCTGGAAATGAAAAACTGTTTTTT.